This T cell receptor (beta chain) was profiled in a study of T cells of healthy individuals. This clonotype was seen ten or more times. TCRdb passed the 5' RACE reads through MiXCR, listing each CDR3 protein once. In the table there are around 80,000 distinct CDR3 sequences, about 5% of which are singletons. The sequence was collected from a female donor in good health.

The CDR3 sequence: CSVRGVLQFTNNEQFF. The CDR3 bases are TGCAGCGTCAGGGGGGTACTACAGTTCACGAACAATGAGCAGTTCTTC. The V gene is TRBV29-1, the J gene TRBJ2-1; D might be TRBD1 (7 bases). The V and J ends lost 6 bases and 5 bases respectively, with 23 bases between them. The CDR3 is made up of 16 amino acids. Germline V gives CDR1 SQVTM, CDR2 ANQGSEA.